This T cell receptor beta chain was captured in a study of blood T cell repertoires in COVID-19. Across the whole study: The United States, Italy and Spain were the sources of the acute and convalescent COVID-19 samples. T cells, B-cell-depleted T cells, or PBMCs supplied cDNA or gDNA.

Seattle-derived patients entered the study during active infection and were followed longitudinally. As originally analysed: Amplified reference gene primers provided the basis for estimating nucleated cell counts. Repertoires were generated with immunoSEQ multiplex PCR, while TCRdb's copy carries only in-frame clones and drops some. The DNA gave D and trimming, while V, J and clone size come from that table. The top ten hold over 2% of the sample, which has over 250,000 clones, approximately 90% seen once. V shed 4 bases and J shed 2 bases, with 11 bases lying between them. The CDR3 covers 14 residues. Germline-derived CDR1 and CDR2 are MDHEN and SYDVKM.

The chain recombines TRBV28 with TRBJ1-2; a weak D match, TRBD1 (5 bases). The clonotype originates from a woman aged 25 to 39 with COVID-19, enrolled during active disease. Sample: peripheral blood. The CDR3 bases are TGTGCCAGCAGTTCAACCAGGGCCAACTATGGCTACACCTTC. It translates to CASSSTRANYGYTF.